The next 6 T cell receptor beta chains were all read from a single sample in a study of shared clonotypes between healthy human individuals. The repertoire was sequenced with immunoSEQ multiplex PCR; TCRdb's copy has only in-frame clones and lacks some. Seen here are about 750,000 clones, more than 85% observed once, and the top ten hold more than 20%. Only CD45RO-negative cells positively selected for CCR7 counted as naive CD8 cells, so terminally differentiated effector memory CD45RA+ cells were excluded. Source material: naive CD8+ T cells sorted from blood. Source of these receptors: a man aged 30-40 years in good health.

The rearrangement uses TRBV5-1 and TRBJ2-5, with 11 positions matching TRBD1. The V and J ends lost 0 bases and 5 bases, in that order; junction bases with no gene match: 6. CDR3 length: 16 amino acids. Germline V gives CDR1 SGHRS, CDR2 YFSETQ. The CDR3 coding sequence is TGCGCCAGCAGCTTGGCGGACAGGGGGCTAGTGGAGACCCAGTACTTC. Its translation is CASSLADRGLVETQYF.

V gene TRBV27 combines with J gene TRBJ2-1; TRBD2 agrees at 11 bases. Germline V gene lookup returns CDR1 MNHEY and CDR2 SMNVEV (reference sequence). J gave up 6 bases and V 7 bases, and 8 bases lay outside the gene matches. The CDR3 covers 15 residues. The CDR3 DNA follows: TGTGCCAGCATCAATAGCGGGAGGGCCCTCAATGAGCAGTTCTTC. It yields the protein CASINSGRALNEQFF.

The chain has TRBV9 and TRBJ1-4; 8 bases fit TRBD1. The CDR3 totals 14 residues. Losses at the gene ends were 1 base for V and 8 bases for J; bases not matched to a gene: 4. Germline V CDR1 and CDR2: SGDLS, YYNGEE. DNA of the CDR3: TGTGCCAGCAGCGTACAGGGGGCCGGAGAAAAACTGTTTTTT. Translated: CASSVQGAGEKLFF.

This clone was seen a handful of times. The J gene is TRBJ2-2, the V gene TRBV30; maybe TRBD2 (6 bases). The CDR3 spans 13 residues. The germline V gene encodes CDR1 GTSNPN and CDR2 SVGIG (reference sequence). Between the trimmed V and J ends, which lost 2 bases and 10 bases, there was a span of 14 bases. The CDR3 nucleotides read TGTGCCTGGAGTCCCGGCGGGGCGCAGGAGCTGTTTTTT. Translated, it gives CAWSPGGAQELFF.

V usage is TRBV7-9 and J usage is TRBJ2-2; D is uncertain. The CDR3 contains 16 residues. CDR1 is SEHNR, CDR2 FQNEAQ, per germline (reference sequence). Trimming removed 5 bases at V and 3 bases at J, with 16 bases between. The CDR3 nucleotides are TGTGCCAGCAGCGAACGCACCAGAGCTGACACCGGGGAGCTGTTTTTT. It encodes CASSERTRADTGELFF.

V gene TRBV28 combines with J gene TRBJ1-4; D remains ambiguous. CDR1 MDHEN and CDR2 SYDVKM come from the germline V gene. The V gene lost 5 bases and the J gene lost 0 bases, with 10 bases spanning the gap. The CDR3 contains 15 residues. CDR3 DNA sequence: TGTGCCAGCAGTACTCTTGGTGCAACTAATGAAAAACTGTTTTTT. Encoded protein: CASSTLGATNEKLFF.